The 3 T cell receptor beta chains given below trace back to one sample, sequenced in a study of T cells after yellow fever vaccination. TCRdb re-derived calls from the 5' RACE reads in MiXCR, one entry per CDR3 protein. The sample contains some 160,000 distinct CDR3 sequences, under 7.5% of which appear only once. The sample here was CD4+ T cells sorted from PBMCs, taken around 5 days after the first yellow fever vaccination. The source is a man between 18 and 35 years old who received the YFV17D yellow fever vaccine.

This clonotype was detected ten times or more. The chain couples TRBV20-1 to TRBJ2-3; 9 bases map to TRBD2. Per germline, CDR1 DFQATT and CDR2 SNEGSKA (reference sequence). This CDR3 contains 13 residues. Trimming took 5 bases from V and 1 from J; bases not matched to a gene: 1. The CDR3 spells CSASSGGTDTQYF. CDR3 nucleotides: TGCAGTGCTTCTAGCGGGGGCACAGATACGCAGTATTTT.

The V and J genes are TRBV4-2 and TRBJ1-4; no definite D call. The CDR3 covers 17 residues. Per the germline V gene, CDR1 is LGHNA and CDR2 is YNFKEQ. Trimming took 0 bases from V and 0 from J, leaving 11 bases between them. Written as DNA, the CDR3 is TGTGCCAGCAGCCAAGACGTAGTTTATGCAACTAATGAAAAACTGTTTTTT. Encoded protein: CASSQDVVYATNEKLFF.

This clonotype was observed at least ten times. The chain joins TRBV11-2 to TRBJ1-1, with D hard to call. CDR1 is SGHAT, CDR2 FQNNGV, per germline. There are 11 residues in the CDR3. V was cut by 6 bases and J by 10 bases, with 12 bases left in between. In DNA form, the CDR3 reads TGTGCCAGCAGTCTCTCTAGGGTAGCTTTCTTT. Translating gives CASSLSRVAFF. The variable domain in full, completed from reference TRBV11-2 and TRBJ1-1, reads EAGVAQSPRYKIIEKRQSVAFWCNPISGHATLYWYQQILGQGPKLLIQFQNNGVVDDSQLPKDRFSAERLKGVDSTLKIQPAKLEDSAVYLCASSLSRVAFFGQGTRLTVV.